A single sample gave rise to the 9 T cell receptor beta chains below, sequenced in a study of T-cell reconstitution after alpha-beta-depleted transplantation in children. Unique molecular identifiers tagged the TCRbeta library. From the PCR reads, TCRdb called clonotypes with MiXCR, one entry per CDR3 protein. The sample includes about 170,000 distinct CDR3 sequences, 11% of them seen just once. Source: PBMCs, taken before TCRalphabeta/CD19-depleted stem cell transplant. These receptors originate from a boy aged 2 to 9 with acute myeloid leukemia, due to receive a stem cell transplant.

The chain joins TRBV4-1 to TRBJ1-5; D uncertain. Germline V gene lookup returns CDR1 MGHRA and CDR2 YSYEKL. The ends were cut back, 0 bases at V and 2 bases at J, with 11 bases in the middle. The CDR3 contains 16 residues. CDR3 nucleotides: TGCGCCAGCAGCCAAGAATTTGGGGTACGCAATCAGCCCCAGCATTTT. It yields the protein CASSQEFGVRNQPQHF.

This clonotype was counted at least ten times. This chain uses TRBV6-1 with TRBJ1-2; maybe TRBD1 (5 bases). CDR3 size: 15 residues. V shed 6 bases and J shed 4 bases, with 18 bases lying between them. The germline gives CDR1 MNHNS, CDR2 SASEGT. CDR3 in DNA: TGTGCCAGCAGAGACAGTTTTACTCTTGGCTATGGCTACACCTTC. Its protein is CASRDSFTLGYGYTF.

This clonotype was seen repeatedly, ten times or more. This CDR3 reads CASSLNLRTFWVTDTQYF. The CDR3 coding sequence is TGTGCCAGCAGCTTGAATCTCCGGACATTTTGGGTCACAGATACGCAGTATTTT. This chain links TRBV7-8 with TRBJ2-3; the D gene is possibly TRBD1 (5 bases). The CDR3 length is 18 residues. Trimming left V 3 bases short and J 2 bases short, with 21 bases between. In germline, CDR1 is SGHVS, CDR2 FQNEAQ.

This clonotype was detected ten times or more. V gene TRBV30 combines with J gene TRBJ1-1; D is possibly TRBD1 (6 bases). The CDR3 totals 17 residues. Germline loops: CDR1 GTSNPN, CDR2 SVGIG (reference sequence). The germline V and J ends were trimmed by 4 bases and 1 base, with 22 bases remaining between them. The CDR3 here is CAWISENPGAENTEAFF. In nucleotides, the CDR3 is TGTGCCTGGATAAGCGAGAATCCGGGGGCAGAGAACACTGAAGCTTTCTTT.

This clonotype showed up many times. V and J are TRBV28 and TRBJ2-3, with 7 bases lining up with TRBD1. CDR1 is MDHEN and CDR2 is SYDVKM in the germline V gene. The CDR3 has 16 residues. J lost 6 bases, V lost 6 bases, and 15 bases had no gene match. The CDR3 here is CASRFSGTDQGDTQYF. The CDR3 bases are TGTGCCAGCAGGTTCTCCGGGACAGATCAAGGGGATACGCAGTATTTT.

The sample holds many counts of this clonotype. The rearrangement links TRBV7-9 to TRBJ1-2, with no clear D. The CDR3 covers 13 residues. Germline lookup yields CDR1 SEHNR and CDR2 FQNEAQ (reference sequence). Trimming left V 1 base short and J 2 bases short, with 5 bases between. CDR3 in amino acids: CASSLGMNYGYTF. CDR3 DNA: TGTGCCAGCAGCTTAGGAATGAACTATGGCTACACCTTC.

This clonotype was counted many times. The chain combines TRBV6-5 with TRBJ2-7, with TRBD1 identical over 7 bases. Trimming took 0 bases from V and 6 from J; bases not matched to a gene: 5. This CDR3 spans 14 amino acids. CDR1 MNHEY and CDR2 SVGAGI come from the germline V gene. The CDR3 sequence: CASSYSRYRGEQYV. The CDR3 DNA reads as TGTGCCAGCAGTTACTCGAGATACAGGGGCGAGCAGTACGTC.

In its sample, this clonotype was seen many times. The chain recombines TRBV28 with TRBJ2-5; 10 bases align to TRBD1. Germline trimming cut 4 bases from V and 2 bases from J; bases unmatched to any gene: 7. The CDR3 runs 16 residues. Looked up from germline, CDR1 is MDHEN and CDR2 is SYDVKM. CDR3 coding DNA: TGTGCCAGCAGTTCCCCCGGGACAGGGGTGCAAGAGACCCAGTACTTC. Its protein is CASSSPGTGVQETQYF.

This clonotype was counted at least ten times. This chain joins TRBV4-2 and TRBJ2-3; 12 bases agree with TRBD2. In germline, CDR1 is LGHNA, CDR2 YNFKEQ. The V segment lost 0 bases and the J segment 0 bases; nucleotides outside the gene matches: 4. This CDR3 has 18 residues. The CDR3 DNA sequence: TGTGCCAGCAGCCAAGAGGGACTAGCGGGCCCTAGCACAGATACGCAGTATTTT. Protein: CASSQEGLAGPSTDTQYF.